A few counts support the clone carrying this TCR beta chain. This entry comes from a study of somatic mutations in cytotoxic T cells in rheumatoid arthritis. Clones were read by immunoSEQ multiplex PCR, and TCRdb kept only the in-frame ones, dropping some. Of more than 11,000 clones in the sample, about four fifths were seen once. Using positive magnetic bead selection on an AutoMACS, CD4+ and CD8+ cells were isolated, after which their purity was checked by flow cytometry. The germline CDR1 and CDR2 sequences are LNHDA and SQIVND (reference sequence). V was pared by 6 bases and J by 3 bases, with 10 bases of the junction left unmatched. This CDR3 spans 17 amino acids.

The chain employs TRBV19 and TRBJ2-1, with 11 bases matching TRBD2. Sequenced material: CD8+ T cells sorted from blood. The clonotype comes from an adult with rheumatoid arthritis. CDR3 sequence: CASRVSLAGVIYNEQFF. Here the CDR3 DNA reads TGTGCCAGTAGGGTCTCACTAGCGGGAGTTATCTACAATGAGCAGTTCTTC.